The clone carrying this TCR beta chain was observed a single time. Its matching antigen is unknown. This CDR3 region has 16 residues. Germline assignment: CDR1 MNHEY and CDR2 SMNVEV (reference sequence). Between the trimmed V and J ends, which lost 3 bases and 4 bases, there was a span of 15 bases. At the survey level, the v3.0 immunoSEQ assay was run. Sequenced by immunoSEQ multiplex PCR; TCRdb stores in-frame clones only, minus some. The sample yields under 25,000 clones, around three quarters seen once. The sample is drawn from a study of long-term antiretroviral therapy in people with HIV. General study results and limits: Relative to control repertoires, HIV repertoires exhibited narrower CDR3 length ranges. Information on adherence, resistance and therapy changes was unavailable. Once patients were on ART, diversity went higher but still fell short of transplant donor controls.

This receptor was obtained from a woman aged 40-49 years with HIV. The source was unsorted PBMCs, collected 0.5 years after starting antiretroviral therapy. The rearrangement uses TRBV27 and TRBJ2-2, with a weak D call TRBD2 (5 bases). This CDR3 is CASSFGRGGPTGELFF. CDR3 nucleotides: TGTGCCAGCAGTTTCGGCCGCGGCGGGCCCACCGGGGAGCTGTTTTTT.